The T cell receptor beta chain described here comes from a study of identical twins. This clonotype occurred a few times. Its cognate antigen is unknown. The V end was cut by 3 bases, the J end by 5 bases, with 13 bases between. From germline, CDR1 is LGHDT and CDR2 YNNKEL (reference sequence). CDR3 length: 14 residues. General observations from the study: The models systematically underestimated how much out-of-frame TCR alpha was shared in monozygotic twins. Out-of-frame alpha sequences shared by twins showed excess low generation probability.

MiXCR, run by TCRdb on the 5' RACE reads, gives a single entry per CDR3 protein. The data show hundreds of thousands of distinct CDR3 sequences, 9.4% seen once. Sequencing used memory (CD45RO+) T cells sorted from blood. V usage is TRBV3-1 and J usage is TRBJ1-2, with no clear D. The clonotype originates from a woman aged 18-29 years in good health. In DNA form, the CDR3 reads TGTGCCAGCAGCCACCTGAGGACGGTATATGGCTACACCTTC. Translation: CASSHLRTVYGYTF.